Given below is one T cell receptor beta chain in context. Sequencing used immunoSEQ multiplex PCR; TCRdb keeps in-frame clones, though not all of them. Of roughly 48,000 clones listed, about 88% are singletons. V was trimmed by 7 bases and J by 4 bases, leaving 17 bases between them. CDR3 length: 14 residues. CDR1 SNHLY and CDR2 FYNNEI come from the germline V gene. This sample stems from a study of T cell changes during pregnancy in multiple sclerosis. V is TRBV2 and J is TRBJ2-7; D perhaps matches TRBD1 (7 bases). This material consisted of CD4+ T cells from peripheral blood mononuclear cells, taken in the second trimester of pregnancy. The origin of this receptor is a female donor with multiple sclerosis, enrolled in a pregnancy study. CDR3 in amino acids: CASNLRAGGYEQYF. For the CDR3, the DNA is TGTGCCAGCAACCTCCGTGCAGGGGGGTACGAGCAGTACTTC.